The T cell receptor (beta chain) described here comes from a study of PD-1 blockade in classical Hodgkin lymphoma. This CDR3 has 17 amino acids. Per germline, CDR1 SGHTA and CDR2 FQGNSA. With V trimmed by 5 bases and J by 0 bases, 5 bases remained unmatched. Clones were read by immunoSEQ multiplex PCR, and TCRdb kept only the in-frame ones, dropping some. The top ten clones hold over 15% of a sample with tens of thousands of clones, about two thirds of them seen once. Every single patient, without exception, relapsed after autologous stem cell transplantation, and brentuximab vedotin exposure varied. Relapsed/refractory classical Hodgkin lymphoma patients had complete, partial or progressive responses.

Sequencing used peripheral blood mononuclear cells (PBMCs), obtained at baseline. This receptor was identified in a human donor with classical Hodgkin lymphoma. This chain uses TRBV7-2 with TRBJ1-6, with 9 nucleotides matching TRBD1. CDR3 amino acids: CASSRDRASSYNSPLHF. The DNA for the CDR3 is TGTGCCAGCAGCAGGGACAGGGCGAGCTCCTATAATTCACCCCTCCACTTT.